These T cell receptor beta chains were read from a single sample in a study of blood T cell repertoires in COVID-19. Produced via immunoSEQ multiplex PCR; TCRdb's table is partial and in-frame only. Here the sample spans approximately 98,000 clones, roughly 70% being singletons. The sample consisted of peripheral blood. The receptors here all came from a woman aged 35 to 49 with acute or convalescent COVID-19. CDR3s include the opening cysteine and the closing phenylalanine or tryptophan. D genes are given only for firm matches. The listing skips clone size in some rows; elsewhere it reads once, few, many or a size class.

-	TRBD1	13	TRBV15	TRBJ1-3	CATSRDSGNTIYF	TGTGCCACCAGTCGGGACAGTGGAAACACCATATATTTT
-	-	14	TRBV5-1	TRBJ2-3	CASSLVAGTDTQYF	TGCGCCAGCAGCTTGGTGGCGGGGACAGATACGCAGTATTTT
-	-	13	TRBV25-1	TRBJ2-1	CASARDTRNEQFF	TGTGCCAGCGCCCGGGATACGCGAAATGAGCAGTTCTTC
once	TRBD2	15	TRBV10-3	TRBJ2-5	CAINPAGGRLETQYF	TGTGCCATCAATCCAGCGGGGGGGCGTTTAGAGACCCAGTACTTC
-	TRBD1	14	TRBV28	TRBJ2-7	CASSIGQGSYEQYF	TGTGCCAGCAGTATAGGACAGGGGTCGTACGAGCAGTACTTC
few	-	15	TRBV5-1	TRBJ1-6	CASSLEAAPNSPLHF	TGCGCCAGCAGCTTGGAGGCAGCGCCTAATTCACCCCTCCACTTT
-	TRBD1	16	TRBV19	TRBJ1-2	CASSQGQVGDGYGYTF	TGTGCCAGTAGCCAAGGACAGGTGGGAGACGGCTATGGCTACACCTTC
-	-	16	TRBV5-1	TRBJ1-5	CASSLKGTGANQPQHF	TGCGCCAGCAGCTTGAAGGGGACGGGAGCAAATCAGCCCCAGCATTTT
once	-	14	TRBV7-2	TRBJ1-3	CASSFPTGRNTIYF	TGTGCCAGCAGCTTCCCGACAGGTCGAAACACCATATATTTT
-	-	16	TRBV7-2	TRBJ1-3	CASSPRQPGSGNTIYF	TGTGCCAGCAGCCCTCGACAGCCCGGCTCTGGAAACACCATATATTTT
-	-	13	TRBV24-1	TRBJ2-7	CATSDAQVNRQYF	TGTGCCACCAGTGACGCCCAGGTAAACAGGCAGTACTTC
few	TRBD1	13	TRBV12-3/TRBV12-4	TRBJ2-7	CASRPRQGREQYF	TGTGCCAGCAGACCGAGACAGGGCCGCGAGCAGTACTTC
-	-	10	TRBV20-1	TRBJ2-5	CSARSETQYF	TGCAGTGCTAGATCGGAGACCCAGTACTTC
-	-	14	TRBV10-3	TRBJ1-1	CAISESGGGAEAFF	TGTGCCATCAGTGAGTCGGGGGGAGGCGCTGAAGCTTTCTTT
-	TRBD1	16	TRBV28	TRBJ1-6	CASPPDRGSRFSPLHF	TGTGCCAGCCCGCCGGACAGGGGGAGTAGGTTTTCACCCCTCCACTTT
-	TRBD2	13	TRBV19	TRBJ2-5	CASGLAGEETQYF	TGTGCCAGCGGACTAGCGGGGGAAGAGACCCAGTACTTC
-	-	10	TRBV28	TRBJ1-2	CATLRYGYTF	TGTGCCACATTACGGTATGGCTACACCTTC
-	TRBD1	18	TRBV5-6	TRBJ1-1	CASSLWITTGAGKTEAFF	TGTGCCAGCAGCTTGTGGATAACAACAGGGGCAGGGAAGACTGAAGCTTTCTTT
-	TRBD2	14	TRBV19	TRBJ2-1	CASSASGVANEQFF	TGTGCCAGTAGTGCTAGCGGGGTCGCGAATGAGCAGTTCTTC
-	-	18	TRBV18	TRBJ2-7	CASSPFQGSSLPSYEQYF	TGTGCCAGCTCACCGTTTCAGGGTAGTAGTCTCCCCTCGTACGAGCAGTACTTC
-	TRBD1	14	TRBV28	TRBJ2-1	CASSPGQRFRRQFF	TGTGCCAGCAGTCCGGGACAGAGATTTCGGAGGCAGTTCTTC
-	TRBD1	14	TRBV19	TRBJ1-1	CASSTTTGITEAFF	TGTGCCAGTAGTACGACGACAGGGATCACTGAAGCTTTCTTT
-	TRBD2	16	TRBV7-9	TRBJ2-3	CASSSTSGGSTDTQYF	TGTGCCAGCAGCTCAACTAGCGGGGGGAGCACAGATACGCAGTATTTT
-	TRBD1	19	TRBV7-9	TRBJ2-6	CASSLGTGYGVSGANVLTF	TGTGCCAGCAGCTTAGGGACAGGGTATGGGGTATCTGGGGCCAACGTCCTGACTTTC
few	TRBD1	15	TRBV6-1	TRBJ2-1	CASSDRTGEGYEQFF	TGTGCCAGCAGTGATAGGACAGGGGAAGGGTATGAGCAGTTCTTC
-	-	13	TRBV6-5	TRBJ1-4	CASSGVANEKLFF	TGTGCCAGCTCAGGGGTCGCTAATGAAAAACTGTTTTTT
once	TRBD2	11	TRBV6-5	TRBJ2-1	CASRAGGKEFF	TGTGCCAGTAGGGCGGGAGGGAAGGAGTTCTTC
-	TRBD1	16	TRBV7-3	TRBJ2-2	CASSPSTGGYTGELFF	TGTGCCAGCAGCCCGTCGACAGGGGGGTACACCGGGGAGCTGTTTTTT
few	-	14	TRBV5-5	TRBJ1-6	CASSLLRGSSPLHF	TGTGCCAGCAGCTTGTTGCGTGGGAGTTCACCCCTCCACTTT
-	-	18	TRBV21-1	TRBJ2-2	CASSKYRDSCMNTGELFF	TGTGCCAGCAGCAAATACCGGGACAGCTGTATGAACACCGGGGAGCTGTTTTTT
-	-	14	TRBV27	TRBJ1-5	CASSRVEGNQPQHF	TGTGCCAGCAGCCGAGTAGAGGGCAATCAGCCCCAGCATTTT
once	TRBD1	12	TRBV5-4	TRBJ2-5	CASSRDRETQYF	TGTGCCAGCTCCCGGGACAGGGAGACCCAGTACTTC
-	TRBD1	15	TRBV5-4	TRBJ2-2	CASSFTGGVSGELFF	TGTGCCAGCAGCTTTACAGGGGGCGTATCCGGGGAGCTGTTTTTT
-	TRBD2	14	TRBV5-1	TRBJ2-2	CASGASGATGELFF	TGCGCCAGCGGAGCTAGCGGAGCCACCGGGGAGCTGTTTTTT
-	-	16	TRBV18	TRBJ1-5	CASSPGHPGEGQPQHF	TGTGCCAGCTCACCGGGACACCCTGGAGAAGGTCAGCCCCAGCATTTT
-	-	18	TRBV5-1	TRBJ2-1	CASSLEFGGARAYNEQFF	TGCGCCAGCAGCTTGGAATTCGGAGGGGCTAGGGCCTACAATGAGCAGTTCTTC
-	-	12	TRBV7-9	TRBJ2-3	CASSSNGDTQYF	TGTGCCAGCAGTAGCAATGGAGATACGCAGTATTTT
-	-	16	TRBV6-5	TRBJ2-7	CASSSTTGKNNYEQYF	TGTGCCAGCAGTTCCACGACAGGAAAAAACAACTACGAGCAGTACTTC
-	TRBD2	14	TRBV19	TRBJ2-1	CASSNSGLAGNKFF	TGTGCCAGTAGTAACTCGGGACTAGCGGGGAACAAGTTCTTC
-	TRBD1	15	TRBV5-1	TRBJ1-2	CASSPTLGQGYGYTF	TGCGCCAGCAGCCCCACCCTCGGACAGGGATATGGCTACACCTTC
few	TRBD2	16	TRBV7-2	TRBJ2-5	CASSLLAGGLIETQYF	TGTGCCAGCAGCCTCCTAGCGGGGGGGCTCATAGAGACCCAGTACTTC
-	TRBD1	15	TRBV6-5	TRBJ2-2	CASSPGGPNTGELFF	TGTGCCAGCAGTCCAGGGGGCCCGAACACCGGGGAGCTGTTTTTT
-	TRBD1	15	TRBV7-9	TRBJ1-2	CASSLVRDRVHGYTF	TGTGCCAGCAGCTTAGTAAGGGACAGGGTTCATGGCTACACCTTC
-	-	16	TRBV30	TRBJ1-1	CAWSYFSGTSNTEAFF	TGTGCCTGGAGTTATTTCTCCGGGACATCGAACACTGAAGCTTTCTTT
-	-	15	TRBV5-1	TRBJ1-6	CASSLAGDRNSPLHF	TGCGCCAGCAGCTTGGCCGGGGATAGGAATTCACCCCTCCACTTT
-	-	16	TRBV10-3	TRBJ2-5	CAISEPPGGGLETQYF	TGTGCCATCAGTGAGCCCCCGGGTGGAGGGTTGGAGACCCAGTACTTC
-	-	13	TRBV6-5	TRBJ2-1	CASTGQPDNEQFF	TGTGCCAGCACTGGGCAGCCAGACAATGAGCAGTTCTTC
-	-	15	TRBV7-8	TRBJ2-2	CASSLMNVRGGELFF	TGTGCCAGCAGCTTAATGAACGTGCGGGGCGGGGAGCTGTTTTTT
-	-	13	TRBV5-4	TRBJ2-5	CASSDGLPGTQYF	TGTGCCAGCAGCGATGGACTCCCCGGGACCCAGTACTTC
few	-	14	TRBV7-2	TRBJ2-5	CASSLGGTQETQYF	TGTGCCAGCAGCTTAGGGGGCACTCAAGAGACCCAGTACTTC
-	TRBD1	13	TRBV5-6	TRBJ1-1	CASSPQGEREAFF	TGTGCCAGCAGCCCTCAGGGGGAGCGTGAAGCTTTCTTT
-	TRBD1	17	TRBV6-2/TRBV6-3	TRBJ2-6	CASSSGTGGGGANVLTF	TGTGCCAGCAGTTCCGGGACAGGGGGCGGTGGGGCCAACGTCCTGACTTTC
-	-	15	TRBV5-1	TRBJ2-5	CASTLGQATQETQYF	TGCGCCAGCACCCTGGGCCAGGCGACCCAAGAGACCCAGTACTTC
-	-	12	TRBV19	TRBJ2-3	CASSLYTDTQYF	TGTGCCAGTAGTCTGTACACAGATACGCAGTATTTT